The 10 T cell receptor beta chains below come from one sample, sequenced in a study of identical twins (dated by TCRdb to about 2016). To prepare the library, 5' RACE was applied. TCRdb shows the sequencer as Illumina HiSeq 2000. Using fastp trimming at Q25 and MiXCR clonotype assembly, TCRdb reanalyzed the public sequencing data and kept in-frame beta chains. Identical CDR3 protein sequences are pooled into one entry, listed with their most common genes and DNA. In all, the sample holds fewer than 500,000 distinct CDR3 sequences, and around an eighth of those were seen once. The ten largest account for approximately 1% of the sample. Another study also made use of these data, one on yellow fever vaccine responses in identical twins.

The specimen was CD4+ T cells sorted from blood. The source is a woman younger than 30 in good health.

This clonotype was counted ten times or more. The V call is TRBV28, the J call TRBJ2-7; 7 nucleotides agree with TRBD1. V gave up 3 bases and J gave up 0 bases; unmatched junction bases: 2. Germline assignment: CDR1 MDHEN and CDR2 SYDVKM. CDR3 length: 14 residues. Here the CDR3 reads CASSFRGLSYEQYF. CDR3 coding DNA: TGTGCCAGCAGTTTTAGGGGGCTCTCCTACGAGCAGTACTTC.

This clonotype was seen a handful of times. This chain connects TRBV7-2 to TRBJ1-4; D may be TRBD1 (6 bases). The CDR3 contains 15 residues. CDR1 is SGHTA and CDR2 is FQGNSA in the germline V gene. V lost 5 bases, J lost 5 bases, and 15 bases lay in between. This CDR3 reads CASSVYRAPNEKLFF. The CDR3 coding sequence is TGTGCCAGCAGCGTTTACAGGGCCCCCAATGAAAAACTGTTTTTT.

Only a few counts were recorded for this clonotype. The chain recombines TRBV12-3 or TRBV12-4 with TRBJ2-1; tentatively, D is TRBD1 or TRBD2 (6 bases each). The CDR3 covers 17 residues. V lost 3 bases and J lost 4, with 19 bases in between. CDR3 nucleotide sequence: TGTGCCAGCAGTTTGGAGGTCGGCGGGACACCGTACAATGAGCAGTTCTTC. Its protein product is CASSLEVGGTPYNEQFF.

The chain couples TRBV4-2 to TRBJ2-1, with D maybe TRBD2 (6 bases). The V gene's germline CDR1 is LGHNA and CDR2 YNFKEQ. V was clipped by 0 bases and J by 6 bases, with 12 bases between them. There are 15 residues in the CDR3. The CDR3 nucleotides read TGTGCCAGCAGCCAAGAAACTGGAGGGGTCAATGAGCAGTTCTTC. As protein: CASSQETGGVNEQFF.

The chain carries TRBV7-3 and TRBJ2-7; 10 positions agree with TRBD1. The CDR3 has 16 residues. Germline V CDR1 and CDR2: SGHTA, FQGTGA. V was clipped by 6 bases and J by 4 bases; unmatched bases: 12. This CDR3 reads CASRRFGTGDSYEQYF. The CDR3 DNA follows: TGTGCCAGCAGGAGATTCGGGACAGGGGATTCTTACGAGCAGTACTTC. Together with reference TRBV7-3 and TRBJ2-7, the CDR3 gives the full variable domain: GAGVSQTPSNKVTEKGKYVELRCDPISGHTALYWYRQSLGQGPEFLIYFQGTGAADDSGLPNDRFFAVRPEGSVSTLKIQRTERGDSAVYLCASRRFGTGDSYEQYFGPGTRLTVT.

This chain links TRBV11-2 with TRBJ2-1, with no clear D. Germline V gene lookup returns CDR1 SGHAT and CDR2 FQNNGV. The V and J ends lost 5 bases and 6 bases respectively, with 20 bases between them. There are 16 residues in the CDR3. The CDR3 here is CASSPSRLAPFNEQFF. Written as DNA, the CDR3 is TGTGCCAGCAGCCCCTCCAGATTAGCTCCATTCAATGAGCAGTTCTTC.

Only a few counts were recorded for this clonotype. This chain uses TRBV5-5 with TRBJ2-3; 10 bases are a match to TRBD1. With 5 bases clipped from V and 3 bases from J, the junction kept 9 bases outside the gene matches. Germline V gene sequence: CDR1 SGHKS, CDR2 YYEKEE (reference sequence). The CDR3 extends over 16 amino acids. The CDR3 DNA sequence: TGTGCCAGCAGATCGGACAGGGGGAAAAGGACAGATACGCAGTATTTT. Amino acids: CASRSDRGKRTDTQYF.

This chain uses TRBV20-1 with TRBJ2-1; TRBD1 agrees at 7 bases. Unmatched junction bases numbered 8, after V lost 0 bases and J lost 6 bases. The CDR3 extends over 15 amino acids. CDR1 is DFQATT, CDR2 SNEGSKA, per germline (reference sequence). CDR3 in DNA: TGCAGTGCTAGAGAGGCAGGGGGTTTTGGCAATGAGCAGTTCTTC. Its protein is CSAREAGGFGNEQFF.

V and J are TRBV9 and TRBJ2-7; unclear D gene. Germline CDR1 reads SGDLS; CDR2 reads YYNGEE. The V end lost 0 bases, the J end lost 2 bases, and 12 bases lay between the germline ends. The CDR3 loop spans 15 amino acids. For the CDR3, the DNA is TGTGCCAGCAGCGTAGGGAAAGGGTTAACCTACGAGCAGTACTTC. The encoded protein is CASSVGKGLTYEQYF. Variable domain in full (rest from reference TRBV9 and TRBJ2-7): DSGVTQTPKHLITATGQRVTLRCSPRSGDLSVYWYQQSLDQGLQFLIQYYNGEERAKGNILERFSAQQFPDLHSELNLSSLELGDSALYFCASSVGKGLTYEQYFGPGTRLTVT.

Here the CDR3 DNA reads TGCGCCAGCAGCCAAGGCCGTCCAGGACAGGGTGGGAATGGCTACACCTTC. It is translated as CASSQGRPGQGGNGYTF. This chain uses TRBV4-3 with TRBJ1-2; 8 bases line up with TRBD1. The CDR3 sequence is 17 residues long. The V gene end was trimmed by 1 base and the J gene end by 6 bases; junction bases not matched to a gene: 13. Germline loops: CDR1 LGHNA, CDR2 YSLEER.